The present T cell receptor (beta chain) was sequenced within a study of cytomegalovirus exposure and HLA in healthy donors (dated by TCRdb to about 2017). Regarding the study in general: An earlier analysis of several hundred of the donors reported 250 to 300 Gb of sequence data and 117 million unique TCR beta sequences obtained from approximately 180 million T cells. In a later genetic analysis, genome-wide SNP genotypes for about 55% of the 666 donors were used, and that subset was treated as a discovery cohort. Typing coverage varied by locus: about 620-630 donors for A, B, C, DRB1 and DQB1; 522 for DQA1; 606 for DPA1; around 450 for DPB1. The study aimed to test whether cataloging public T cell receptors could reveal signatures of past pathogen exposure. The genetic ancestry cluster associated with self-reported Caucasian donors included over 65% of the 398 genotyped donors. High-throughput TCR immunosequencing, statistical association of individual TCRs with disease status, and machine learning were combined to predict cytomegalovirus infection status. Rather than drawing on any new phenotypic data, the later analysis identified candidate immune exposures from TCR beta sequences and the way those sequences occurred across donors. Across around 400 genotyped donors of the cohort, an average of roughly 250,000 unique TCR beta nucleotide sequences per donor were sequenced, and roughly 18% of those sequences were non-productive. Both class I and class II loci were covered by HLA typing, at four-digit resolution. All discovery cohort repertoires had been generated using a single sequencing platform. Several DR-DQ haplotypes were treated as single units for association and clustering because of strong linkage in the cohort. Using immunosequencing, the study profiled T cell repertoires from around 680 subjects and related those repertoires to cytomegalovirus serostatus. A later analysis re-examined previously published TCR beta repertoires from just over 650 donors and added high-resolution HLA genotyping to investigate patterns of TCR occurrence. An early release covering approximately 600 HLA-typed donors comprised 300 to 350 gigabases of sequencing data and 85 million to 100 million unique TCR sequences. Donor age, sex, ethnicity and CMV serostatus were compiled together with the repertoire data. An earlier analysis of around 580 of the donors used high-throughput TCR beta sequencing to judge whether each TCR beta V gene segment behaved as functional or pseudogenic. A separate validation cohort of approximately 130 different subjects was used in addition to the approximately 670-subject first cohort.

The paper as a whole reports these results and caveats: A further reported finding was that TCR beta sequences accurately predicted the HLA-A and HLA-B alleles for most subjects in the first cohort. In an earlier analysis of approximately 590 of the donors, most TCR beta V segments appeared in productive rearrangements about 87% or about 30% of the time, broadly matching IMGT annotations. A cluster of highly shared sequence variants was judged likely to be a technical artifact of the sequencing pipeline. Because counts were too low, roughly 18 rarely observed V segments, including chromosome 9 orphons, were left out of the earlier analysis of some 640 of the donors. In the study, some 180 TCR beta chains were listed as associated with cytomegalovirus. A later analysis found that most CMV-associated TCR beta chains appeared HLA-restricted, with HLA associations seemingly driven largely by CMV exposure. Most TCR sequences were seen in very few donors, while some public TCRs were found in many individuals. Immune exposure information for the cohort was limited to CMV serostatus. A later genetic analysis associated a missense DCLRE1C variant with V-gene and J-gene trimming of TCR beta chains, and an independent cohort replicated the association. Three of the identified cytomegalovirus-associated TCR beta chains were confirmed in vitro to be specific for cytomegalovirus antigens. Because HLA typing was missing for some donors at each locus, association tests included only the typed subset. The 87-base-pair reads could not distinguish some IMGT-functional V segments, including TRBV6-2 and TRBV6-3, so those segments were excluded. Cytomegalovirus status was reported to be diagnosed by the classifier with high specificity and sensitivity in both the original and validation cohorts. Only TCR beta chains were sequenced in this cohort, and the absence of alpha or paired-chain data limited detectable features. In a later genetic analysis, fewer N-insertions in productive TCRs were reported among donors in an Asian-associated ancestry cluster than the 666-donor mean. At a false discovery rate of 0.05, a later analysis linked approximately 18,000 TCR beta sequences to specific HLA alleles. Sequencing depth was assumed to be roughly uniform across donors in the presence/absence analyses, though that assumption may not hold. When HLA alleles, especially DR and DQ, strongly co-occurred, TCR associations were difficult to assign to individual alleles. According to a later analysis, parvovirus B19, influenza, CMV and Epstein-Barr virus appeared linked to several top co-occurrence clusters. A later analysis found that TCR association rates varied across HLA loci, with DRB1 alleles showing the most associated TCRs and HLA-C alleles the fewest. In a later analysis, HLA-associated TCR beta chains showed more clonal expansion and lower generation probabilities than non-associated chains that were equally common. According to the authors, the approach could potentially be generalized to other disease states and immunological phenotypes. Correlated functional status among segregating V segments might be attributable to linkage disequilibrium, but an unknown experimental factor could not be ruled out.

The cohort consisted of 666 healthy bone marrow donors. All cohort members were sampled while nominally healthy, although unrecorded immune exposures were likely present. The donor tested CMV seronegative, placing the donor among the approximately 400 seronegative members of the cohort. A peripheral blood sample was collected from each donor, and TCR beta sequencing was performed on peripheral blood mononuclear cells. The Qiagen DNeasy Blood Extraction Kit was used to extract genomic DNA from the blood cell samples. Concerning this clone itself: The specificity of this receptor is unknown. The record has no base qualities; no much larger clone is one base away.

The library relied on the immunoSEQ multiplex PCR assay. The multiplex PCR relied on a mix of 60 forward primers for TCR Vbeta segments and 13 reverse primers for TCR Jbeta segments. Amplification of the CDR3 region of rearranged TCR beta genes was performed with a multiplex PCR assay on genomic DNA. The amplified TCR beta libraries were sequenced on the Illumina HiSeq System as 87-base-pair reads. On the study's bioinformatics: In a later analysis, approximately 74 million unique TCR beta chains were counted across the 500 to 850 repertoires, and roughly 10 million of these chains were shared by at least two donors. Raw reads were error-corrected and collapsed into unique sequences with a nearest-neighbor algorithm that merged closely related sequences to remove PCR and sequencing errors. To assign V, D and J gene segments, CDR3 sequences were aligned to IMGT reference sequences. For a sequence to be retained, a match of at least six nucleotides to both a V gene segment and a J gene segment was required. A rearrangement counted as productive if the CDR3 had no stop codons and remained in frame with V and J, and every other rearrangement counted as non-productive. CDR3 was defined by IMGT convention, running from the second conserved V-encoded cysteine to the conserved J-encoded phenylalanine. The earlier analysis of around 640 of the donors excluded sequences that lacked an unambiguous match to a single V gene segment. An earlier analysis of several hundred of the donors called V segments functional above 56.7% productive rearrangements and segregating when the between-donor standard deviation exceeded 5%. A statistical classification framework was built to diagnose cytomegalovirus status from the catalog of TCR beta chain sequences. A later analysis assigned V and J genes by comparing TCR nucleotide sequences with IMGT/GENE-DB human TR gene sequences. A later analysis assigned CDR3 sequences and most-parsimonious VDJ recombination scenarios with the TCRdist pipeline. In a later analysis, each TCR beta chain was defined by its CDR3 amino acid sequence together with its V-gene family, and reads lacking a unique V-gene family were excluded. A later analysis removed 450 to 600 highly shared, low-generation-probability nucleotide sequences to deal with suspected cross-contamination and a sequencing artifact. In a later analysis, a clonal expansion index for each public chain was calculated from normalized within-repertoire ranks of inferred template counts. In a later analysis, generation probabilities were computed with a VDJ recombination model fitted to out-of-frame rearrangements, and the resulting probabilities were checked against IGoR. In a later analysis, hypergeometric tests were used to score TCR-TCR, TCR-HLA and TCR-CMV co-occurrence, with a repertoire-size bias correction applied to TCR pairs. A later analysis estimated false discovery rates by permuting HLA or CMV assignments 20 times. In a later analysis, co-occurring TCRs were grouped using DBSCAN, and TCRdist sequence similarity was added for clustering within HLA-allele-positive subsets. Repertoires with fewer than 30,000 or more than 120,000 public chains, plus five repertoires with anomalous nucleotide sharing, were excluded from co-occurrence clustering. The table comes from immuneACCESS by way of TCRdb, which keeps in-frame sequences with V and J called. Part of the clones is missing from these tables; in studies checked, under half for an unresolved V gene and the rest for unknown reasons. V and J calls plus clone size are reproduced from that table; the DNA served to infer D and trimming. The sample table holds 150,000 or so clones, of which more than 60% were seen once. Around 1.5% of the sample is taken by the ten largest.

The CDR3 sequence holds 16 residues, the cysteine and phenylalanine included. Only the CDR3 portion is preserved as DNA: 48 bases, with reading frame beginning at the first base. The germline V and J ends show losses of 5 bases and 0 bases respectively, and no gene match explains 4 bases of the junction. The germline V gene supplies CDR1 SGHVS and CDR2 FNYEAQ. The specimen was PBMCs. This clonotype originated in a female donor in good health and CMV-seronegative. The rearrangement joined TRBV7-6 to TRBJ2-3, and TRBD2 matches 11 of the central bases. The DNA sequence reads TGTGCCAGCAGCGGGACTAGCGGAGCTAGCACAGATACGCAGTATTTT. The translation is CASSGTSGASTDTQYF.